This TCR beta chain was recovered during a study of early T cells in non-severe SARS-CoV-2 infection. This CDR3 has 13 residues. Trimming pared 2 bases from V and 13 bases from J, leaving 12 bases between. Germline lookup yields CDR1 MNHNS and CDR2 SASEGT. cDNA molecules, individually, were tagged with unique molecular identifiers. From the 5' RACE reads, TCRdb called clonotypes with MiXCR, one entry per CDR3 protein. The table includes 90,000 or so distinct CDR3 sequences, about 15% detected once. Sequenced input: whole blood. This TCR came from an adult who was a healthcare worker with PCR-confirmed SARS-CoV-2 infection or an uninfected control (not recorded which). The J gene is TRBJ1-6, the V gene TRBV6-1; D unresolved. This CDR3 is CASSETDARPLHF. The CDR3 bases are TGTGCCAGCAGTGAAACGGATGCAAGGCCCCTCCACTTT.